Sequencing of this TCR beta chain was carried out in a study of T cells in women clearing cervical HPV infection (dated by TCRdb to 2016 to 2018). Broadly, across the study: The cases were 25 to 30 women with histologically confirmed HPV16-related CIN3 or worse, and 2 of those women had invasive cancers. The controls were around 26 women whose single incident HPV16 infection cleared within 12 months with no development of precancer or cancer. Case blood was taken at the visit when the lesion was first identified, whereas control blood was taken when infection was no longer detected. Among cases, blood sampling came a median of nearly 150 days after lesion detection, with an interquartile range of roughly 85 to 230 days. Since only a few of the women had HLA typing available, the possibility that HLA type was acting as a confounder could not be ruled out. Nested within Costa Rica's Guanacaste HPV Natural History Study, an exploratory proof-of-principle case-control study compared TCR repertoires across cervical HPV16 outcomes. Cases and controls were matched on age within five years and on year of sample collection. Cases had a median age of approximately 32 years compared with 38 to 40 for controls, and baseline characteristics showed no significant differences between the groups. The parent cohort enrolled about 9,700 women aged 18 or older in Guanacaste, Costa Rica, in about 1993 to 1994 and followed the women for more than six years. Five blinded duplicates per group were added as quality controls, giving some 60 samples: 50 participants and ten or so replicates.

Broad study findings and their caveats: By combining richness with V gene abundances, random forest classifiers separated cases from controls with an estimated AUC of under 0.85. TCR repertoire richness was significantly higher in CIN3+ cases than in controls across sequencing depths, while evenness did not differ. Cases had lower TRBV6-7 relative abundance than controls (approximately 0.11% versus 0.16%; Bonferroni P = 0.0008). Because the number of T cells per sample was unknown, the richness differences could reflect varying T-cell content rather than repertoire biology. Whether associations preceded infection or resulted from infection could not be shown with the cross-sectional design, and effector/memory subsets and HPV-specific T cells were not isolated.

Turning to this clone: Its antigen remains undetermined. Coverage ceases 3 residues before the CDR3 finishes, and the germline J gene fills in the end.

Looking up the germline V gene (reference sequence) yields CDR1 SGHNT and CDR2 YYREEE. At the junction V is shortened by 5 bases and J by 6 bases; bases outside the gene matches: 5. The CDR3 sequence holds 13 residues, the cysteine and phenylalanine included. The 30 bases shown cover part of the CDR3, and their frame starts at base 1. TCR beta CDR3 regions were amplified by multiplex PCR from an average of roughly 1.3 ug genomic DNA per sample using the immunoSEQ assay. Primer bias was corrected in the assay by using a complete synthetic TCR repertoire to establish an amplification baseline. Amplicons were sequenced on the Illumina platform. Per the original workflow: Sequences were error-corrected by clustering with frequency ratios and a modified nearest-neighbor algorithm, then analyzed in the immunoSEQ Analyzer with IMGT gene definitions. At each rarefaction depth, TCR richness and evenness were averaged over 20 rarefaction repeats, and samples with fewer sequences than the depth were excluded. Relative abundances of V, D and J genes were compared between groups using Wilcoxon rank sum tests, with FDR correction applied. In the blinded duplicates, the intraclass correlation was less than 97% for TCR richness and averaged approximately 82% across 55 to 75 gene segments. Here the immuneACCESS table is served through TCRdb, limited to in-frame sequences with V and J called. Missing clones are a known gap in these copies; in checked studies unresolved V genes cover under half, and the rest lacks a known reason. The V and J calls and the clone size are those of that table, but D and trimming were determined from the DNA. This sample's table carries under 30,000 clones. The ten biggest clones cover roughly 6.8% of the sample.

Every participant had a single incident cervical HPV16 infection, and women with prevalent HPV16 infections were excluded. Cervical HPV DNA was detected by MY09/MY11 PCR, and genotyping was performed by dot-blot hybridization. Around 16 mL of heparinized blood was centrifuged, after which the buffy coat was aliquoted, frozen at -30 degrees C, and then stored at -80 degrees C. QIAGEN kits were used to extract genomic DNA from the buffy coat specimens. Recombination joined TRBV5-4 with TRBJ2-1, and 7 junctional nucleotides match TRBD2. Sequenced: blood buffy coat. This sequence originates from a woman between 18 and 70 years old with a cervical HPV16 infection that either progressed to CIN3+ or cleared (not recorded which). CDR3 bases read: TGTGCCAGCAGTCCTGGACTAGGCAATGAG. This sequence encodes CASSPGLGNE. The entire CDR3 reads CASSPGLGNEQFF. Here the CDR3 is joined to the reference TRBV5-4 and TRBJ2-1 genes, and the full variable domain is: ETGVTQSPTHLIKTRGQQVTLRCSSQSGHNTVSWYQQALGQGPQFIFQYYREEENGRGNFPPRFSGLQFPNYSSELNVNALELDDSALYLCASSPGLGNEQFFGPGTRLTVL.